This record concerns one T cell receptor (beta chain) sequence. CDR3 length: 17 residues. Trimming took off 1 base at V and 2 bases at J, with 16 bases between the two ends. Per germline, CDR1 SGHNT and CDR2 YENEEA. This entry is derived from a study of shared clonotypes between healthy human individuals. The method was immunoSEQ multiplex PCR; TCRdb's version includes in-frame clones alone and lacks a portion of them. The table records roughly 2.5 million clones, just over 90% of them present only once. Specimen: naive CD4+ T cells sorted from blood. Subset of the sample: CD45RA+ positively selected. This chain uses TRBV11-3 with TRBJ2-3, with a possible D match to TRBD2 (7 bases). This TCR was sampled from a man younger than 30 in good health. The CDR3 region is CASSLGGGPTNTDTQYF. The DNA for the CDR3 is TGTGCCAGCAGCTTAGGCGGGGGCCCTACCAACACAGATACGCAGTATTTT. The whole variable domain, filled in from reference TRBV11-3 and TRBJ2-3, reads EAGVVQSPRYKIIEKKQPVAFWCNPISGHNTLYWYLQNLGQGPELLIRYENEEAVDDSQLPKDRFSAERLKGVDSTLKIQPAELGDSAVYLCASSLGGGPTNTDTQYFGPGTRLTVL.